This entry lists 28 T cell receptor beta chains sequenced from one sample in a study of identical twins. A single record per CDR3 protein comes from TCRdb applying MiXCR to the 5' RACE reads. The sample records about 810,000 distinct CDR3 sequences, around 12% being singletons. These records were also assigned to another study, of yellow fever vaccine responses in identical twins.

Sequencing used PBMCs. The receptors were sampled from a woman aged 18 to 35 in good health.

This clonotype was recorded many times. V and J are TRBV5-1 and TRBJ2-1, with TRBD1 identical over 9 bases. Germline CDR1 reads SGHRS; CDR2 reads YFSETQ. V trimming: 4 bases; J trimming: 4 bases; junction bases outside the gene matches: 6. CDR3 length equals 15 residues. The CDR3 reads CASSTGTGRYNEQFF. For the CDR3, the DNA is TGCGCCAGCAGCACAGGGACAGGGAGATACAATGAGCAGTTCTTC. The entire variable domain, with the rest obtained from reference TRBV5-1 and TRBJ2-1, is as follows: KAGVTQTPRYLIKTRGQQVTLSCSPISGHRSVSWYQQTPGQGLQFLFEYFSETQRNKGNFPGRFSGRQFSNSRSEMNVSTLELGDSALYLCASSTGTGRYNEQFFGPGTRLTVL.

The chain is built from TRBV20-1 and TRBJ2-7, with 11 bases aligning to TRBD2. The CDR3 is 17 residues long. Germline CDR1 DFQATT, CDR2 SNEGSKA (reference sequence). Trimming at V came to 0 bases and at J to 3 bases, leaving 10 bases not matched to a gene. DNA of the CDR3: TGCAGTGCTAGAGATGGGGGGCTAGCGGGGGGCAACTACGAGCAGTACGTC. Its protein is CSARDGGLAGGNYEQYV.

This chain connects TRBV10-3 to TRBJ1-2, with D unresolved. Germline V gene lookup returns CDR1 ENHRY and CDR2 SYGVKD. The CDR3 runs 14 residues. Trimming removed 2 bases from V and 6 bases from J, with 13 bases in between. The CDR3 nucleotides are TGTGCCATCAGTGAGCAATACGACGGGAATGGCTACACCTTC. Its protein is CAISEQYDGNGYTF.

This chain connects TRBV20-1 to TRBJ2-2; 7 bases agree with TRBD1. With 1 base clipped from V and 0 bases from J, the junction kept 2 bases outside the gene matches. The CDR3 spans 15 residues. CDR1 is DFQATT and CDR2 is SNEGSKA in the germline V gene (reference sequence). DNA for the CDR3: TGCAGTGCTAGAGTAGGGACAGCGAACACCGGGGAGCTGTTTTTT. Its protein is CSARVGTANTGELFF.

This clonotype was seen many times. The J gene is TRBJ2-3, the V gene TRBV12-3 or TRBV12-4; D gene uncertain. The CDR3 sequence is 15 residues long. The V gene lost 6 bases and the J gene lost 5 bases, with 18 bases spanning the gap. The CDR3: CASSPLGPLLDTQYF. The DNA of the CDR3 is TGTGCCAGCAGCCCCTTAGGGCCTCTATTAGATACGCAGTATTTT.

V and J are TRBV7-8 and TRBJ2-1, with 8 bases lining up with TRBD1. Trimming removed 5 bases from V and 5 bases from J; junction bases left unmatched: 11. CDR3 length: 16 residues. Per the germline V gene, CDR1 is SGHVS and CDR2 is FQNEAQ. CDR3 in amino acids: CASSVNRDRSHNEQFF. The CDR3 DNA follows: TGTGCCAGCAGCGTAAACCGGGACAGGTCCCACAATGAGCAGTTCTTC.

The chain couples TRBV2 to TRBJ2-3; D not certain. V was pared by 0 bases and J by 5 bases, with 18 bases between. Germline V gene lookup returns CDR1 SNHLY and CDR2 FYNNEI. The CDR3 spans 17 residues. The CDR3 nucleotides are TGTGCCAGCAGTGAAGCGCTTCTGAAAAGGGATGGAGATACGCAGTATTTT. Its protein is CASSEALLKRDGDTQYF.

The chain uses TRBV6-5 and TRBJ2-3; no definite D call. Per the germline V gene, CDR1 is MNHEY and CDR2 is SVGAGI. The germline V and J ends were trimmed by 2 bases and 0 bases, with 6 bases remaining between them. This CDR3 comprises 14 residues. CDR3 in DNA: TGTGCCAGCAGTTACAGCTATAGCACAGATACGCAGTATTTT. This encodes CASSYSYSTDTQYF.

Comments on this clonotype: With a much larger clone just one base away, this may be a read error. This chain uses TRBV20-1 with TRBJ2-1; D is possibly TRBD1 (6 bases). This CDR3 region has 13 residues. Germline assignment: CDR1 DFQATT and CDR2 SNEGSKA (reference sequence). In DNA, the CDR3 is TGCAGTGCCAGGGGACCCACAAGCAATGAGCAGTCCTTC. Protein sequence: CSARGPTSNEQSF.

The chain links TRBV4-1 to TRBJ2-3; tentatively, D is TRBD2 (6 bases). The CDR3 has 15 residues. CDR1 is MGHRA, CDR2 YSYEKL, per germline. Trimming removed 4 bases at V and 1 base at J, with 12 bases between. This chain's CDR3 is CASSPWGVGTDTQYF. The CDR3, as DNA: TGCGCCAGCAGCCCCTGGGGGGTTGGCACAGATACGCAGTATTTT.

This clonotype occurred many times. The J gene is TRBJ2-5, the V gene TRBV28, with TRBD2 matching over 13 bases. CDR3 size: 15 residues. The germline V gene has CDR1 MDHEN and CDR2 SYDVKM. The V gene end was trimmed by 6 bases and the J gene end by 5 bases; junction bases not matched to a gene: 6. CDR3 region: CASSRGTSGIETQYF. Here the CDR3 DNA reads TGTGCCAGCAGCCGAGGGACTAGCGGGATCGAGACCCAGTACTTC.

This chain links TRBV20-1 with TRBJ1-5; maybe TRBD1 (5 bases). V lost 0 bases and J lost 9, with 12 bases in between. The CDR3 has 13 residues. Germline values: CDR1 DFQATT, CDR2 SNEGSKA (reference sequence). The CDR3 sequence is CSARDGGLAPQHF. The DNA of the CDR3 is TGCAGTGCTAGAGATGGGGGTCTGGCGCCCCAGCATTTT.

The chain carries TRBV5-1 and TRBJ2-2, with 7 bases fitting TRBD1. Germline-derived CDR1 and CDR2 are SGHRS and YFSETQ. V gave up 1 base and J gave up 1 base; unmatched junction bases: 10. CDR3 length equals 18 residues. CDR3 nucleotide sequence: TGCGCCAGCAGCTTGCAGGGGGACGGGACCAGGAACACCGGGGAGCTGTTTTTT. This encodes CASSLQGDGTRNTGELFF.

In this sample, this clonotype turned up a few times. The CDR3 reads CATRPWAGPEKTSTDTQYF. The CDR3 DNA follows: TGTGCCACCCGACCCTGGGCGGGACCAGAAAAAACTAGCACAGATACGCAGTATTTT. The V call is TRBV10-3, the J call TRBJ2-3, with TRBD2 as a possible D gene (6 bases). Trimming took off 10 bases at V and 0 bases at J, with 29 bases between the two ends. The CDR3 spans 19 residues. The germline CDR1 and CDR2 sequences are ENHRY and SYGVKD.

V usage is TRBV28 and J usage is TRBJ1-2; D might be TRBD1 (5 bases). Per germline, CDR1 MDHEN and CDR2 SYDVKM. The CDR3 length is 15 residues. V lost 3 bases, J lost 3 bases, and 14 bases lay in between. CDR3 sequence reads: CASSFSREGHYGYTF. CDR3 sequence (DNA): TGTGCCAGCAGTTTTTCCAGGGAAGGGCACTATGGCTACACCTTC.

This clonotype was found a few times. The chain is built from TRBV11-2 and TRBJ2-3; the D is unclear. V was cut by 6 bases and J by 2 bases, with 9 bases left in between. This CDR3 has 13 amino acids. Germline lookup yields CDR1 SGHAT and CDR2 FQNNGV. For the CDR3, the DNA is TGTGCCAGCAGGAACCCGAACACAGATACGCAGTATTTT. It encodes CASRNPNTDTQYF.

This clonotype was counted many times. This sequence joins TRBV7-9 and TRBJ1-4, with D unclear. The ends were cut back, 0 bases at V and 7 bases at J, with 9 bases in the middle. CDR1 and CDR2 (germline): SEHNR, FQNEAQ (reference sequence). The CDR3 is 14 residues long. The CDR3 loop reads CASSLAVTGEKLFF. The CDR3 DNA reads as TGTGCCAGCAGCTTAGCGGTGACGGGTGAAAAACTGTTTTTT.

This clonotype has a handful of counts. The chain recombines TRBV7-9 with TRBJ2-1; 10 nucleotides agree with TRBD1. V was pared by 5 bases and J by 4 bases, with 8 bases of the junction left unmatched. CDR3 length: 16 amino acids. Germline CDR1 SEHNR, CDR2 FQNEAQ (reference sequence). Here the CDR3 DNA reads TGTGCCAGCAGCGACCCGGACAGGGGGATTTACAATGAGCAGTTCTTC. Protein: CASSDPDRGIYNEQFF.

A few counts support this clonotype. This chain uses TRBV11-2 with TRBJ2-5; 7 nucleotides match TRBD2. This CDR3 spans 18 amino acids. Germline loops: CDR1 SGHAT, CDR2 FQNNGV. J was trimmed by 5 bases and V by 0 bases; bases with no gene match: 15. The CDR3: CASSLDAASGFLGETQYF. As DNA, the CDR3 is TGTGCCAGCAGCTTAGACGCGGCTAGCGGTTTCCTCGGGGAGACCCAGTACTTC.

The J gene is TRBJ2-7, the V gene TRBV2, with D possibly TRBD1 on 6 matching bases. The CDR3 totals 13 residues. The V gene's germline CDR1 is SNHLY and CDR2 FYNNEI. Between the trimmed V and J ends, which lost 6 bases and 0 bases, there was a span of 9 bases. DNA for the CDR3: TGTGCCAGCAGGGACAGTAGCTCCTACGAGCAGTACGTC. This translates into CASRDSSSYEQYV.

The chain is built from TRBV6-1 and TRBJ2-6; D possibly corresponds to TRBD2 (6 bases). Trimming removed 6 bases from V and 0 bases from J, with 15 bases in between. The CDR3 length is 17 residues. Looked up from germline, CDR1 is MNHNS and CDR2 is SASEGT. CDR3: CASREGSLSSGANVLTF. The CDR3 DNA sequence: TGTGCCAGCAGGGAGGGGAGTCTATCCTCTGGGGCCAACGTCCTGACTTTC.

The rearrangement links TRBV12-3 or TRBV12-4 to TRBJ2-3; the D gene is possibly TRBD1 (6 bases). Deletions cut 3 bases from V and 9 bases from J, with 13 bases between. The CDR3 is made up of 13 amino acids. The DNA of the CDR3 is TGTGCCAGCAGTTTTGGTCACAGGGAAACGCAGTATTTT. As protein: CASSFGHRETQYF.

This clonotype has more than one count but fewer than ten. V is TRBV12-5 and J is TRBJ1-5, with unresolved D. This CDR3 is built from 15 residues. V dropped 0 bases and J dropped 7 bases, with 13 bases sitting between them. CDR1 and CDR2 (germline): LGHNT, FRNRAP. In DNA form, the CDR3 reads TGTGCTAGTGGTTTGGTACCGGGCCTTCGGCAGCCCCAGCATTTT. Residues: CASGLVPGLRQPQHF.

A few counts support this clonotype. The chain links TRBV7-8 to TRBJ2-7; D possibly corresponds to TRBD1 (6 bases). V lost 5 bases and J 2 bases, leaving 16 bases between the germline ends. CDR3 length: 15 amino acids. CDR1 and CDR2 from the germline V gene are SGHVS and FQNEAQ. The CDR3 DNA follows: TGTGCCAGCAGCAACGACAGGACAAGAGCCTACGAGCAGTACGTC. Its translation: CASSNDRTRAYEQYV.

Note on this clonotype: This may come from a read error, since a much larger clone is one base off. The rearrangement uses TRBV20-1 and TRBJ2-2; maybe TRBD1 (5 bases). The germline CDR1 and CDR2 sequences are DFQATT and SNEGSKA (reference sequence). The V end was cut by 4 bases, the J end by 9 bases, with 12 bases between. This CDR3 spans 12 amino acids. The CDR3 loop is CSANQGTRELFF. DNA for the CDR3: TGCAGTGCTAATCAGGGAACCAGGGAGCTGTTTTTT.

This clonotype was seen more than once but under ten times. The V and J genes are TRBV3-1 and TRBJ1-2; 7 nucleotides line up with TRBD1. V shed 4 bases and J 3 bases; nucleotides not matched to a gene: 8. Germline lookup yields CDR1 LGHDT and CDR2 YNNKEL (reference sequence). This CDR3 has 15 residues. For the CDR3, the DNA is TGTGCCAGCAGCCGCACAGGGGTACATGACTATGGCTACACCTTC. Translation: CASSRTGVHDYGYTF. Looking up the rest from reference TRBV3-1 and TRBJ1-2 gives the full variable domain: DTAVSQTPKYLVTQMGNDKSIKCEQNLGHDTMYWYKQDSKKFLKIMFSYNNKELIINETVPNRFSPKSPDKAHLNLHINSLELGDSAVYFCASSRTGVHDYGYTFGSGTRLTVV.

This clonotype was recorded many times. The CDR3 DNA sequence: TGTGCCAGCAGTTCGGACAGTTTGAATTCACCCCTCCACTTT. Amino acids: CASSSDSLNSPLHF. V and J are TRBV7-9 and TRBJ1-6; tentatively, D is TRBD1 (6 bases). This CDR3 spans 14 amino acids. Germline V gene lookup returns CDR1 SEHNR and CDR2 FQNEAQ (reference sequence). Trimming took off 6 bases at V and 7 bases at J, with 13 bases between the two ends.

This chain connects TRBV11-3 to TRBJ2-7; D possibly matches TRBD1 or TRBD2 (5 bases each). V gave up 6 bases and J gave up 0 bases, with 18 bases separating them. The CDR3 extends over 16 amino acids. Germline lookup yields CDR1 SGHNT and CDR2 YENEEA. The CDR3 bases are TGTGCCAGCAGTTTCGTCGGGACGCCTAGCTCCTACGAGCAGTACGTC. Its protein is CASSFVGTPSSYEQYV.